The entry below gives a single T cell receptor (beta chain) sequence along with its context. The antigen remains undetermined. The source of the sample is a study of cytomegalovirus exposure and HLA in healthy donors. At the level of the study: Across 300 to 400 genotyped donors, 65% to 90% landed in the Caucasian-associated ancestry cluster. General study findings and limits: Later work associated roughly 15,000 TCR beta sequences with HLA alleles at 0.05 false discovery rate. Researchers reported in a later analysis that a missense DCLRE1C variant was tied to TCR beta V- and J-gene trimming.

Both 60 Vbeta primers and 13 Jbeta primers went into the PCR. Clones were read by immunoSEQ multiplex PCR, and TCRdb kept only the in-frame ones, dropping some. The sample shows about 190,000 clones, roughly 84% of them seen only once. Germline V gene data show CDR1 as LGHNT and CDR2 as FRNRAP. After removal of 2 bases from V and 7 bases from J, the junction contained 14 bases not matched to a gene. The CDR3 is made up of 16 amino acids. The study sampled nominally healthy donors, though unrecorded immune exposures were likely. The gene calls are TRBV12-5 and TRBJ2-7; 7 nucleotides align to TRBD2. This clonotype was sampled from a boy aged 2-9 years in good health and CMV-seronegative. The sequencing input was PBMCs. CDR3 sequence (DNA): TGTGCTAGTGGTTTGTCTCCTAGCGGAGGGATCGGGGAGCAGTACTTC. It specifies CASGLSPSGGIGEQYF. Full variable domain (missing parts from reference TRBV12-5 and TRBJ2-7): DARVTQTPRHKVTEMGQEVTMRCQPILGHNTVFWYRQTMMQGLELLAYFRNRAPLDDSGMPKDRFSAEMPDATLATLKIQPSEPRDSAVYFCASGLSPSGGIGEQYFGPGTRLTVT.